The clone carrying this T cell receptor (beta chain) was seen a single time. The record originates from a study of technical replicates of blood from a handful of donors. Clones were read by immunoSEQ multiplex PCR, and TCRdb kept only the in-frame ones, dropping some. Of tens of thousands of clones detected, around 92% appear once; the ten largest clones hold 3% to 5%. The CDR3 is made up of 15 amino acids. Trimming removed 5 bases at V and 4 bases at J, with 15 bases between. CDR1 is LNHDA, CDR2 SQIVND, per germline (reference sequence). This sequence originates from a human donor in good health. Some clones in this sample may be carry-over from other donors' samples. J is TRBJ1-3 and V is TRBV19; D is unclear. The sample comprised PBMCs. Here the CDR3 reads CASSPDTSPGNTIYF. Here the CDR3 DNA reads TGTGCCAGTAGTCCCGACACCTCCCCAGGAAACACCATATATTTT.